What follows is one TCR beta chain and its context. Antigen unknown. Repertoires were generated with immunoSEQ multiplex PCR, while TCRdb's copy carries only in-frame clones and drops some. Here the sample spans 3,000 or so clones, around 25% being singletons. These data originate in a study of T cells in localized non-small cell lung cancer. General study results and limits: Longer overall survival was associated with a higher density of T cells in the blood.

CDR1 and CDR2 (germline): SQVTM, ANQGSEA. The length of the CDR3 is 12 residues. Trimming cost V 7 bases and J 8 bases, with 14 bases left between them. This sequence joins TRBV29-1 and TRBJ1-4; D is perhaps TRBD1 (5 bases). The clonotype originates from a man aged 40 to 75 with stage III lung adenocarcinoma. The sample consisted of lung tumor tissue, taken before any cancer treatment. The CDR3 loop reads CSAVVGGEKLFF. The CDR3, as DNA: TGCAGCGCCGTGGTGGGGGGGGAAAAACTGTTTTTT.